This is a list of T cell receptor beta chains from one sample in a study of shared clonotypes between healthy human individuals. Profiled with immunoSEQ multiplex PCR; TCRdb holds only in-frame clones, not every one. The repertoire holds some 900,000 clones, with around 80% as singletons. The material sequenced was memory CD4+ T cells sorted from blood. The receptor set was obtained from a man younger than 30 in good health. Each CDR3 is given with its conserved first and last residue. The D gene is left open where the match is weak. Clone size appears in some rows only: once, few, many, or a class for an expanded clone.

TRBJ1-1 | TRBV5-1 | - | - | CASSLVGVRNTEAFF | TGCGCCAGCAGCTTGGTAGGGGTCAGGAACACTGAAGCTTTCTTT
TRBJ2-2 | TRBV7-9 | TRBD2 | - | CASSSQGLVSGELFF | TGTGCCAGCAGCTCCCAGGGACTAGTCTCCGGGGAGCTGTTTTTT
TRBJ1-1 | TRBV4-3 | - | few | CASSQGHNTEAFF | TGCGCCAGCAGCCAAGGGCACAACACTGAAGCTTTCTTT
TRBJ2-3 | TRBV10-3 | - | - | CAISPSDAADTQYF | TGTGCCATCAGTCCGTCGGACGCAGCAGATACGCAGTATTTT
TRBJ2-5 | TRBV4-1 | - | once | CASSQGYREETQYF | TGCGCCAGCAGCCAAGGATACAGAGAAGAGACCCAGTACTTC
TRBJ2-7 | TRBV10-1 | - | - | CASSESRQGEQYF | TGCGCCAGCAGTGAGTCGAGGCAGGGCGAGCAGTACTTC
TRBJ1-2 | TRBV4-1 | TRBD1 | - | CASSRDGGQGRAGYTF | TGCGCCAGCAGCCGGGATGGAGGACAGGGGAGGGCTGGCTACACCTTC
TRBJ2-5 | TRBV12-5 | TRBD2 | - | CASARGGQETQYF | TGTGCTAGTGCCCGCGGGGGGCAAGAGACCCAGTACTTC
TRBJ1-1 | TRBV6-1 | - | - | CASTSPGGNTEAFF | TGTGCCAGCACCTCCCCGGGGGGGAACACTGAAGCTTTCTTT
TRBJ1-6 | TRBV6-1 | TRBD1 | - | CASSEDTGGYSPLHF | TGTGCCAGCAGTGAAGATACAGGGGGCTATTCACCCCTCCACTTT
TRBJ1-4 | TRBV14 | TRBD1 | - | CASSHRMTGGSEKLFF | TGTGCCAGCAGCCACCGAATGACAGGGGGAAGTGAAAAACTGTTTTTT
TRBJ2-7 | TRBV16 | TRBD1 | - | CASSQSAQGASEQYF | TGTGCCAGCAGCCAATCGGCCCAGGGGGCTAGCGAGCAGTACTTC
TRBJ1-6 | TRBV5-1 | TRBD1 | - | CASSSGQGDSPLHF | TGCGCCAGCAGCTCGGGACAGGGGGATTCACCCCTCCACTTT
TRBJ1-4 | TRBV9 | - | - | CASSVGPTTNEKLFF | TGTGCCAGCAGCGTAGGGCCAACAACTAATGAAAAACTGTTTTTT
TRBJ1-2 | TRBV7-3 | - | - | CASSPSGGSYGYTF | TGTGCCAGCAGCCCCAGTGGGGGAAGCTATGGCTACACCTTC
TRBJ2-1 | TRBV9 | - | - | CASSVGASVRNEQFF | TGTGCCAGCAGCGTAGGGGCTAGCGTACGAAATGAGCAGTTCTTC
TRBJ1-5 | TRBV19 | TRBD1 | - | CASSIGPLQGASNQPQHF | TGTGCCAGTAGTATAGGGCCCCTTCAGGGGGCTAGCAATCAGCCCCAGCATTTT
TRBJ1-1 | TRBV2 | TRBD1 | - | CASSEGGQLEAFF | TGTGCCAGCAGTGAGGGGGGACAGCTTGAAGCTTTCTTT
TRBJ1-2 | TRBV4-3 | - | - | CASSQRVQRNYGYTF | TGCGCCAGCAGCCAAAGAGTACAGCGAAACTATGGCTACACCTTC
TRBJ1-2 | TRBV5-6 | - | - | CASSPPITAQGYTF | TGTGCCAGCAGCCCGCCCATTACCGCGCAGGGCTACACCTTC
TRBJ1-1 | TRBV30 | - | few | CACPRGRAFF | TGTGCCTGCCCCCGGGGCCGGGCTTTCTTT
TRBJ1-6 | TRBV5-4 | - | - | CASSRDVRDSPLHF | TGTGCCAGCAGCCGGGACGTTAGAGATTCACCCCTCCACTTT
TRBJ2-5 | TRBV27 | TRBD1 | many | CASSIGQGVRETQYF | TGTGCCAGCAGTATCGGACAGGGGGTCCGAGAGACCCAGTACTTC
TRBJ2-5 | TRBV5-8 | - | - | CASTTGQPKTQETQYF | TGTGCCAGCACCACTGGACAGCCTAAGACACAAGAGACCCAGTACTTC
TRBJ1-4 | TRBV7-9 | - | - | CASSLPGGINEKLFF | TGTGCCAGCAGCTTACCGGGGGGTATTAATGAAAAACTGTTTTTT
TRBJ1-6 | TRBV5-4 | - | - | CASSSRVGANSPLHF | TGTGCCAGCAGCTCGCGAGTAGGGGCCAATTCACCCCTCCACTTT
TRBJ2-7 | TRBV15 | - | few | CATSRVRTGSYEQYF | TGTGCCACCAGCAGAGTTCGGACTGGATCCTACGAGCAGTACTTC
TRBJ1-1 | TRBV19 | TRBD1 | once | CASRQGIMNTEAFF | TGTGCCAGTCGACAGGGGATCATGAACACTGAAGCTTTCTTT
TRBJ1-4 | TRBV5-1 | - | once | CASSLDGQGGEKLFF | TGCGCCAGCAGCTTGGATGGGCAGGGTGGTGAAAAACTGTTTTTT
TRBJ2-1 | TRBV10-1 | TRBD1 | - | CASSLSTGGFDEQFF | TGCGCCAGCAGCCTTTCTACAGGGGGCTTCGATGAGCAGTTCTTC
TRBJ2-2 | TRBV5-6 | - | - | CASSLFSGAYVDTGELFF | TGTGCCAGCAGCTTGTTCTCGGGGGCTTATGTGGACACCGGGGAGCTGTTTTTT
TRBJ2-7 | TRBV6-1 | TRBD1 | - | CASSSRDRTYEQYF | TGTGCCAGCAGTTCTCGGGACAGGACCTACGAGCAGTACTTC
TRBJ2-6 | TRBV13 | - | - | CATQGGHTGANVLTF | TGTGCCACCCAGGGGGGCCACACTGGGGCCAACGTCCTGACTTTC
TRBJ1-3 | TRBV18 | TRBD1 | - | CASSPTRDRVGNTIYF | TGTGCCAGCTCACCGACCCGGGACAGGGTTGGAAACACCATATATTTT